These T cell receptor beta chains were read from a single sample in a study of blood T cell repertoires in COVID-19. The assay was immunoSEQ multiplex PCR, and TCRdb's table has in-frame clones only and misses some. The sample yields approximately 320,000 clones, 65% to 90% seen once. Sequencing was carried out using peripheral blood. The receptors shown here come from a human donor in a cohort sampled during active COVID-19. Each CDR3 is given with its conserved first and last residue. Fields, in order: J gene, D gene, clone size, V gene, CDR3 DNA, CDR3 protein. D genes are given only for firm matches. Clone size is given for some rows only: seen once, a few or many times, or a class if the clone is expanded.

J gene: TRBJ2-5
D gene: NA
clone size: NA
V gene: TRBV7-3
CDR3 DNA: TGTGCCAGCAGCTTCGGGGGACAGAAGAAGGAGACCCAGTACTTC
CDR3 protein: CASSFGGQKKETQYF

J gene: TRBJ1-1
D gene: NA
clone size: NA
V gene: TRBV7-9
CDR3 DNA: TGTGCCAGCAGCTTAGCAGCAACCACTGAAGCTTTCTTT
CDR3 protein: CASSLAATTEAFF

J gene: TRBJ2-6
D gene: TRBD1
clone size: NA
V gene: TRBV24-1
CDR3 DNA: TGTGCCACCAGTGCCCGAGCCGGGACAGCGGACTCTGGGGCCAACGTCCTGACTTTC
CDR3 protein: CATSARAGTADSGANVLTF

J gene: TRBJ2-7
D gene: TRBD2
clone size: NA
V gene: TRBV7-2
CDR3 DNA: TGTGCCAGCAGCTCAAGGACTAGCGGGGGTTCCTCCTACGAGCAGTACTTC
CDR3 protein: CASSSRTSGGSSYEQYF

J gene: TRBJ2-4
D gene: TRBD1
clone size: NA
V gene: TRBV12-5
CDR3 DNA: TGTGCTAGTGCCGGACAGGGCAGAAACATTCAGTACTTC
CDR3 protein: CASAGQGRNIQYF

J gene: TRBJ1-3
D gene: NA
clone size: NA
V gene: TRBV2
CDR3 DNA: TGTGCCAGGACAGGACCCTCTGGAAACACCATATATTTT
CDR3 protein: CARTGPSGNTIYF

J gene: TRBJ1-1
D gene: NA
clone size: NA
V gene: TRBV6-5
CDR3 DNA: TGTGCCAGCAACCATTTGAAGCAAAGAAACACTGAAGCTTTCTTT
CDR3 protein: CASNHLKQRNTEAFF

J gene: TRBJ2-7
D gene: NA
clone size: NA
V gene: TRBV27
CDR3 DNA: TGTGCCAGCAGTTTAGGCCAGGGTAATCACGAGCAGTACTTC
CDR3 protein: CASSLGQGNHEQYF

J gene: TRBJ2-5
D gene: TRBD2
clone size: NA
V gene: TRBV2
CDR3 DNA: TGTGCCAGCAGTTTGACTAGCGGGGGGGTAGGAGAGACCCAGTACTTC
CDR3 protein: CASSLTSGGVGETQYF

J gene: TRBJ1-6
D gene: NA
clone size: NA
V gene: TRBV7-5
CDR3 DNA: TGTGTCAGAAGCTCGCGGGGTAATTCACCCCTCCACTTT
CDR3 protein: CVRSSRGNSPLHF

J gene: TRBJ2-7
D gene: TRBD1
clone size: once
V gene: TRBV3-1/TRBV3-2
CDR3 DNA: TGTGCCAGCAGCCAAGATAGGACAGGGGACTACGAGCAGTACTTC
CDR3 protein: CASSQDRTGDYEQYF

J gene: TRBJ2-4
D gene: NA
clone size: NA
V gene: TRBV11-2
CDR3 DNA: TGTGCCAGCAGCATAGGTGGGAGAGGGAAAAACATTCAGTACTTC
CDR3 protein: CASSIGGRGKNIQYF

J gene: TRBJ2-5
D gene: NA
clone size: NA
V gene: TRBV6-5
CDR3 DNA: TGTGCCAGCAGTTCAGGGACCCAGTACTTC
CDR3 protein: CASSSGTQYF

J gene: TRBJ1-6
D gene: TRBD1
clone size: NA
V gene: TRBV7-2
CDR3 DNA: TGTGCCAGCAGCTCGATGCAGGGGGCCCGGAATTCACCCCTCCACTTT
CDR3 protein: CASSSMQGARNSPLHF

J gene: TRBJ2-7
D gene: TRBD2
clone size: once
V gene: TRBV9
CDR3 DNA: TGTGCCAGCAGCGCGGGGGGGGGACTCGCCGACGGGCAGTACTTC
CDR3 protein: CASSAGGGLADGQYF

J gene: TRBJ2-5
D gene: TRBD2
clone size: NA
V gene: TRBV7-2
CDR3 DNA: TGTGCCAGCAGCTCCTTTGGACTAGCGGGGCTAGAGACCCAGTACTTC
CDR3 protein: CASSSFGLAGLETQYF

J gene: TRBJ1-2
D gene: NA
clone size: once
V gene: TRBV30
CDR3 DNA: TGTGCCTGGAGTGTATCTGGGGGGACCTATGGCTACACCTTC
CDR3 protein: CAWSVSGGTYGYTF

J gene: TRBJ2-5
D gene: NA
clone size: NA
V gene: TRBV5-1
CDR3 DNA: TGCGCCAGCAGCTTCGGCAGGGCTATAGAGACCCAGTACTTC
CDR3 protein: CASSFGRAIETQYF

J gene: TRBJ2-7
D gene: TRBD2
clone size: NA
V gene: TRBV19
CDR3 DNA: TGTGCCAGTTCACCACGGGGGGCCTACGAGCAGTACTTC
CDR3 protein: CASSPRGAYEQYF

J gene: TRBJ2-7
D gene: NA
clone size: NA
V gene: TRBV12-5
CDR3 DNA: TGTGCTAGTGGTTTGGTAGGGGCAGCCTACGAGCAGTACTTC
CDR3 protein: CASGLVGAAYEQYF

J gene: TRBJ1-5
D gene: NA
clone size: NA
V gene: TRBV9
CDR3 DNA: TGTGCCAGCAGCCCAGGGATCTGGCAGCCCCAGCATTTT
CDR3 protein: CASSPGIWQPQHF

J gene: TRBJ1-1
D gene: NA
clone size: many
V gene: TRBV11-3
CDR3 DNA: TGTGCCAGCAGTTCGCAGGGGCCTAACACTGAAGCTTTCTTT
CDR3 protein: CASSSQGPNTEAFF

J gene: TRBJ2-4
D gene: TRBD2
clone size: NA
V gene: TRBV25-1
CDR3 DNA: TGTGCCAGCAGTGAATATATTCCTGCCCCGGGGGGCAAAAACATTCAGTACTTC
CDR3 protein: CASSEYIPAPGGKNIQYF

J gene: TRBJ1-1
D gene: NA
clone size: NA
V gene: TRBV5-1
CDR3 DNA: TGCGCCAGCAGCTTGGTGTCGGGTCGAGGGCAAAAAAACGCTTTCTTT
CDR3 protein: CASSLVSGRGQKNAFF

J gene: TRBJ2-2
D gene: NA
clone size: once
V gene: TRBV10-3
CDR3 DNA: TGTGCCATCAGTGACTCCCAATCGAGAAACACCGGGGAGCTGTTTTTT
CDR3 protein: CAISDSQSRNTGELFF

J gene: TRBJ1-1
D gene: NA
clone size: NA
V gene: TRBV6-5
CDR3 DNA: TGTGCCAGCCGGCGGGGGGATTCTGAAGCTTTCTTT
CDR3 protein: CASRRGDSEAFF

J gene: TRBJ2-3
D gene: TRBD1
clone size: NA
V gene: TRBV7-8
CDR3 DNA: TGTGCCAGCAGCTCGGACAGGGTAGTAGATACGCAGTATTTT
CDR3 protein: CASSSDRVVDTQYF

J gene: TRBJ1-1
D gene: NA
clone size: NA
V gene: TRBV19
CDR3 DNA: TGTGCCAGTAGCTACACAGTGAACACTGAAGCTTTCTTT
CDR3 protein: CASSYTVNTEAFF

J gene: TRBJ1-2
D gene: NA
clone size: NA
V gene: TRBV28
CDR3 DNA: TGTGCCAGCAGTCCCGGACAGACCCAGGGCTACACCTTC
CDR3 protein: CASSPGQTQGYTF

J gene: TRBJ1-1
D gene: NA
clone size: once
V gene: TRBV7-2
CDR3 DNA: TGTGCCAGCAGCACCCAGCGGGGCAGAAACACTGAAGCTTTCTTT
CDR3 protein: CASSTQRGRNTEAFF

J gene: TRBJ2-7
D gene: TRBD2
clone size: NA
V gene: TRBV18
CDR3 DNA: TGTGCCAGCTCACCAGTGATAACTAGCGGTTTTCCCTACGAGCAGTACTTC
CDR3 protein: CASSPVITSGFPYEQYF

J gene: TRBJ1-1
D gene: NA
clone size: NA
V gene: TRBV12-3/TRBV12-4
CDR3 DNA: TGTGCCAGCAGTTTGAGGGCGCCTGAAGCTTTCTTT
CDR3 protein: CASSLRAPEAFF

J gene: TRBJ2-7
D gene: NA
clone size: NA
V gene: TRBV6-2/TRBV6-3
CDR3 DNA: TGTGCCAGCAGTTACTCGAGAGCGAAGAACGAGCAGTACTTC
CDR3 protein: CASSYSRAKNEQYF

J gene: TRBJ1-1
D gene: NA
clone size: NA
V gene: TRBV19
CDR3 DNA: TGTGCCAGTAGTATAGGGGGGCAGGGCACTGAAGCTTTCTTT
CDR3 protein: CASSIGGQGTEAFF

J gene: TRBJ1-2
D gene: NA
clone size: NA
V gene: TRBV11-2
CDR3 DNA: TGTGCCAGCAGCTTAAGAGGCGGCTCTGGAGGCTACACCTTC
CDR3 protein: CASSLRGGSGGYTF

J gene: TRBJ2-7
D gene: NA
clone size: NA
V gene: TRBV3-1/TRBV3-2
CDR3 DNA: TGTGCCAGCAGCCGCAGCAGCGCAACCTACGAGCAGTACTTC
CDR3 protein: CASSRSSATYEQYF